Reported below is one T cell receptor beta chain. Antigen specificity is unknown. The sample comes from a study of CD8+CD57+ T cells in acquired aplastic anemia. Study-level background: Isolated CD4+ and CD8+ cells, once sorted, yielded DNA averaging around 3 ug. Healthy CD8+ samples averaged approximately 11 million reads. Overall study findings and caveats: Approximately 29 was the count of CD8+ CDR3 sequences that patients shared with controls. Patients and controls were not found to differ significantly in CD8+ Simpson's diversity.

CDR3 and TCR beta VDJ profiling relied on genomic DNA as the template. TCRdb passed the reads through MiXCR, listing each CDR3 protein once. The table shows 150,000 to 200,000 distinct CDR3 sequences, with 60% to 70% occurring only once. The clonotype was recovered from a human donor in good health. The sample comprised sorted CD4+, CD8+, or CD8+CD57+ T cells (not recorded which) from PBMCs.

The CDR3: CAITPGTSGGVRQETQYF. CDR3 in DNA: TGTGCCATCACCCCCGGGACTAGCGGGGGGGTGAGGCAAGAGACCCAGTACTTC. The V and J genes are TRBV10-3 and TRBJ2-5; 16 nucleotides line up with TRBD2. The CDR3 runs 18 residues. V shed 7 bases and J 2 bases; nucleotides not matched to a gene: 10. The germline CDR1 and CDR2 sequences are ENHRY and SYGVKD.